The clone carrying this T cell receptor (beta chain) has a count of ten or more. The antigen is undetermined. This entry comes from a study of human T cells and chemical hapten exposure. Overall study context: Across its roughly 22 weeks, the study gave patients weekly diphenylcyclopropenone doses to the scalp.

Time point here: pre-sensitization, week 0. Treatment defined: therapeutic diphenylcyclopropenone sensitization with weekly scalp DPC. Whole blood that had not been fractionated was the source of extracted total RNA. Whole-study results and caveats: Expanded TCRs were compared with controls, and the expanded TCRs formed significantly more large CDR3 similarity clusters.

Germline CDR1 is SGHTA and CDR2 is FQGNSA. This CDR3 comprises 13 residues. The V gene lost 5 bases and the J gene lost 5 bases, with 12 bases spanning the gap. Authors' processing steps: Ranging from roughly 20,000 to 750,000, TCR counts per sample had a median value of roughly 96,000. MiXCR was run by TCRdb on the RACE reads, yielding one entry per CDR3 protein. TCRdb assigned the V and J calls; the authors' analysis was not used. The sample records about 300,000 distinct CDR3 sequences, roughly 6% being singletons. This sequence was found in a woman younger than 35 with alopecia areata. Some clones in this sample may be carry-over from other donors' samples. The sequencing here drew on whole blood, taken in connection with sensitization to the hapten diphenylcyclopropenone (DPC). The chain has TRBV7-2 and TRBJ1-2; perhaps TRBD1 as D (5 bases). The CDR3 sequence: CASSGGIFYGYTF. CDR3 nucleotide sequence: TGTGCCAGCAGCGGGGGGATCTTTTATGGCTACACCTTC.